These 2 T cell receptor beta chains were all obtained from the same sample, sequenced in a study of T-cell reconstitution after alpha-beta-depleted transplantation in children. The library targeted TCRbeta and was prepared with unique molecular identifiers. From the PCR reads, TCRdb called clonotypes with MiXCR, one entry per CDR3 protein. The sample has approximately 980,000 distinct CDR3 sequences; roughly 29% are singletons. The sample consisted of PBMCs, mostly from graft donor cells, taken 360 days after TCRalphabeta/CD19-depleted stem cell transplant. These receptors came from a boy under three years old who had a stem cell transplant for SCID, so the T cells may come from the graft donor.

The chain joins TRBV12-3 or TRBV12-4 to TRBJ2-2, with 7 bases that match TRBD2. V lost 6 bases and J lost 3; bases outside the gene matches: 10. This CDR3 contains 16 residues. DNA for the CDR3: TGTGCCAGCAGGCGATCTAGCGGATCCGACACCGGGGAGCTGTTTTTT. As protein: CASRRSSGSDTGELFF.

The rearrangement joins TRBV6-1 to TRBJ2-2, with 9 bases matching TRBD1. Losses at the gene ends were 10 bases for V and 4 bases for J; bases not matched to a gene: 10. The CDR3 is 15 amino acids. Germline CDR1 reads MNHNS; CDR2 reads SASEGT. The DNA of the CDR3 is TGTGCCACCAGATCCGGGACAGGGTCCACCGGGGAGCTGTTTTTT. Translation gives CATRSGTGSTGELFF.